The 9 T cell receptor beta chains presented below share a single source sample, sequenced in a study of control samples from healthy donors and cancer patients. Repertoires were generated with immunoSEQ multiplex PCR, while TCRdb's copy carries only in-frame clones and drops some. The repertoire holds roughly 120,000 clones, with more than 70% as singletons. Sequencing used blood. The receptor set was obtained from a woman aged 70 to 79 in good health.

The V gene is TRBV11-3, the J gene TRBJ2-3; D may be TRBD2 (6 bases). Germline-derived CDR1 and CDR2 are SGHNT and YENEEA. Trimming cost V 1 base and J 2 bases, with 13 bases left between them. CDR3 length: 16 amino acids. The CDR3 sequence is CASSLGIRRDTDTQYF. The CDR3 DNA follows: TGTGCCAGCAGCTTAGGAATAAGGAGGGACACAGATACGCAGTATTTT.

The chain links TRBV10-2 to TRBJ1-2, with D possibly matching TRBD1 (5 bases). The CDR3 spans 13 residues. CDR1 and CDR2 from the germline V gene are WSHSY and SAAADI. V lost 0 bases, J lost 4 bases, and 6 bases lay in between. This chain's CDR3 is CASSESGVYGYTF. As DNA, the CDR3 is TGCGCCAGCAGTGAGTCGGGGGTCTATGGCTACACCTTC.

V usage is TRBV7-9 and J usage is TRBJ2-5, with TRBD2 matching 9 bases. Germline CDR1 and CDR2: SEHNR and FQNEAQ (reference sequence). CDR3 length: 14 residues. V shed 7 bases and J 3 bases; nucleotides not matched to a gene: 6. The chain's CDR3 is CASTTSGAKETQYF. DNA for the CDR3: TGTGCCAGCACGACTAGCGGCGCGAAAGAGACCCAGTACTTC. The entire variable domain, with the rest obtained from reference TRBV7-9 and TRBJ2-5, is as follows: DTGVSQNPRHKITKRGQNVTFRCDPISEHNRLYWYRQTLGQGPEFLTYFQNEAQLEKSRLLSDRFSAERPKGSFSTLEIQRTEQGDSAMYLCASTTSGAKETQYFGPGTRLLVL.

As DNA, the CDR3 is TGTGCCAGCAGCCGGACAGGGGAGGATGAAAAACTGTTTTTT. Translated: CASSRTGEDEKLFF. This rearrangement joins TRBV11-1 to TRBJ1-4; 9 positions match TRBD1. Trimming at V came to 5 bases and at J to 6 bases, leaving 4 bases not matched to a gene. The germline CDR1 and CDR2 sequences are SGHAT and FQDESV (reference sequence). CDR3 size: 14 residues.

The genes are TRBV4-3 and TRBJ2-5; TRBD2 agrees at 9 bases. The germline V gene encodes CDR1 LGHNA and CDR2 YSLEER. V dropped 1 base and J dropped 3; count of bases not matched to a gene: 0. This CDR3 has 14 residues. CDR3 in amino acids: CASSQGLAEETQYF. In nucleotides, the CDR3 is TGCGCCAGCAGCCAAGGACTAGCGGAAGAGACCCAGTACTTC.

The chain carries TRBV21-1 and TRBJ1-5. TRBV21-1 is recorded as a pseudogene. The CDR3 covers 12 residues. This CDR3 reads CASTTANQPQHF. The CDR3 DNA reads TGTGCCAGCACTACAGCGAATCAGCCCCAGCATTTT.

The CDR3 spells CASSPLSEQYF. Here the CDR3 DNA reads TGTGCCAGCAGCCCCCTTAGCGAGCAGTACTTC. The rearrangement links TRBV7-2 to TRBJ2-7; D is undetermined. This CDR3 comprises 11 residues. Deletions cut 5 bases from V and 6 bases from J, with 8 bases between. Germline V gives CDR1 SGHTA, CDR2 FQGNSA. The variable domain in full, with the rest retrieved from reference TRBV7-2 and TRBJ2-7, is GAGVSQSPSNKVTEKGKDVELRCDPISGHTALYWYRQSLGQGLEFLIYFQGNSAPDKSGLPSDRFSAERTGGSVSTLTIQRTQQEDSAVYLCASSPLSEQYFGPGTRLTVT.

This clone was seen a handful of times. The chain is built from TRBV5-4 and TRBJ1-6; possibly TRBD1 for D (6 bases). Germline V CDR1 and CDR2: SGHNT, YYREEE (reference sequence). The CDR3 consists of 14 residues. The germline V and J ends were trimmed by 4 bases and 12 bases, with 17 bases remaining between them. The CDR3 reads CASSVGAEVVPLHF. The CDR3 DNA reads TGTGCCAGCAGCGTGGGGGCGGAGGTTGTACCCCTCCACTTT.

This clone was picked up a small number of times. The gene calls are TRBV7-6 and TRBJ1-1; a possible D gene is TRBD1 (6 bases). Per germline, CDR1 SGHVS and CDR2 FNYEAQ. The length of the CDR3 is 18 residues. The V end lost 0 bases, the J end lost 5 bases, and 22 bases lay between the germline ends. The CDR3 reads CASSLATTPGAWRTEAFF. DNA for the CDR3: TGTGCCAGCAGCTTAGCCACCACCCCGGGGGCCTGGCGAACTGAAGCTTTCTTT.